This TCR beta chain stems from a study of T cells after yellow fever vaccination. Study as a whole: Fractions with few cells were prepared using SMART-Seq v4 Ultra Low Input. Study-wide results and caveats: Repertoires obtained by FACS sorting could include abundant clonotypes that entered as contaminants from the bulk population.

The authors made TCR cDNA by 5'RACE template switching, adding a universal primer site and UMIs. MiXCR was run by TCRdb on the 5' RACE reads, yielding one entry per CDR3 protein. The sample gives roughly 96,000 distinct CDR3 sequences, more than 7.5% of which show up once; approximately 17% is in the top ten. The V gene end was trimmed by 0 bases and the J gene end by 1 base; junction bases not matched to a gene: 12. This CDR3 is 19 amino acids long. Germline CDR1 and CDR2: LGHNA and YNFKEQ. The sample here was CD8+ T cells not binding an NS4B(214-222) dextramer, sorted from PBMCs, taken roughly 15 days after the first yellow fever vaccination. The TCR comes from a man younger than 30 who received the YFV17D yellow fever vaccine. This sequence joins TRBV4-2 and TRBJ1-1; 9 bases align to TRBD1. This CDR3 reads CASSQDGDRAAEGNTEAFF. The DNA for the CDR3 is TGTGCCAGCAGCCAAGATGGGGACAGGGCGGCAGAAGGGAACACTGAAGCTTTCTTT.